The 31 T cell receptor beta chains below come from one sample, sequenced in a study of vaccination and CD4 T cells after COVID-19. Sequenced with the Oncomine TCR Beta short-read assay was DNA taken from cultured CD4+ T cells. TCRdb fed the PCR reads into MiXCR, producing one record per CDR3 protein. The table shows around 20,000 distinct CDR3 sequences, with roughly half occurring only once. Their antigen targets remain unknown. Documented treatment: approximately 10-day PBMC culture with coronavirus spike peptide pools or control peptides (ViraFEST assay). The sequenced material came from CD4+ T cells from blood, cultured in vitro. The receptors shown here come from a human donor who had recovered from COVID-19.

The genes are TRBV19 and TRBJ1-3, with 7 positions matching TRBD1. The CDR3 is made up of 12 amino acids. Germline V gene data show CDR1 as LNHDA and CDR2 as SQIVND (reference sequence). The ends lost 9 bases at V and 2 bases at J; junction bases unmatched: 1. CDR3 in amino acids: CARGTAGNTIYF. DNA of the CDR3: TGTGCCAGAGGGACAGCTGGAAACACCATATATTTT.

V usage is TRBV11-2 and J usage is TRBJ2-3; a possible D gene is TRBD1 (6 bases). The CDR3 length is 16 residues. Germline V gene data show CDR1 as SGHAT and CDR2 as FQNNGV. The ends were cut back, 0 bases at V and 0 bases at J, with 10 bases in the middle. The chain's CDR3 is CASSLDRDTSTDTQYF. The CDR3 bases are TGTGCCAGCAGCTTAGATCGGGACACAAGCACAGATACGCAGTATTTT.

The table lists this clonotype with a few counts. The rearrangement joins TRBV27 to TRBJ1-2, with D possibly matching TRBD1 (6 bases). This CDR3 contains 15 residues. Trimming left V 5 bases short and J 8 bases short, with 21 bases between. Germline V gene sequence: CDR1 MNHEY, CDR2 SMNVEV (reference sequence). The CDR3 nucleotides read TGTGCCAGCAGTCCCTACCCCCGGGGGGGGGGCGGCTACACCTTC. It translates to CASSPYPRGGGGYTF.

Details on this clonotype: A read error may account for a junction end that differs from germline. The chain couples TRBV5-3 to TRBJ1-2; no firm D call. TRBV5-3 carries the ORF label, with uncertain function. This CDR3 is 13 amino acids long. The CDR3 coding sequence is TGTGCCAGCAGCTTGGCAGCAAACTATGGCTACACCTTC. Translating it yields CASSLAANYGYTF.

This clonotype was seen a few times. The chain carries TRBV20-1 and TRBJ1-5; a possible D gene is TRBD1 (5 bases). This CDR3 region has 14 residues. Germline assignment: CDR1 DFQATT and CDR2 SNEGSKA (reference sequence). The V gene lost 4 bases and the J gene lost 4 bases, with 14 bases spanning the gap. This CDR3 reads CSAIFPGKNQPQHF. CDR3 coding DNA: TGCAGTGCTATATTCCCAGGGAAGAATCAGCCCCAGCATTTT.

Only one count was recorded for this clonotype. The rearrangement uses TRBV5-1 and TRBJ2-7; 11 bases are a match to TRBD2. Per the germline V gene, CDR1 is SGHRS and CDR2 is YFSETQ. J lost 7 bases, V lost 2 bases, and 11 bases had no gene match. The length of the CDR3 is 16 residues. CDR3 protein: CASSFRLSGGADEQYF. DNA of the CDR3: TGCGCCAGCAGCTTTAGGCTTAGCGGGGGGGCCGATGAGCAGTACTTC. Full variable domain (rest looked up from reference TRBV5-1 and TRBJ2-7): KAGVTQTPRYLIKTRGQQVTLSCSPISGHRSVSWYQQTPGQGLQFLFEYFSETQRNKGNFPGRFSGRQFSNSRSEMNVSTLELGDSALYLCASSFRLSGGADEQYFGPGTRLTVT.

This clonotype was seen once. The chain recombines TRBV25-1 with TRBJ2-7; no firm D call. V was clipped by 3 bases and J by 1 base, with 13 bases between them. The germline gives CDR1 MGHDK, CDR2 SYGVNS. This CDR3 has 15 amino acids. This CDR3 reads CASSDWAEASYEQYF. CDR3 bases: TGTGCCAGCAGTGATTGGGCAGAGGCTTCCTACGAGCAGTACTTC.

This chain uses TRBV19 with TRBJ2-5; no clear D gene. Germline V gene lookup returns CDR1 LNHDA and CDR2 SQIVND (reference sequence). The V and J ends lost 1 base and 4 bases respectively, with 7 bases between them. The CDR3 sequence is 13 residues long. The CDR3 coding sequence is TGTGCCAGTAGTATAGTAGTCGCAGAGACCCAGTACTTC. Its protein is CASSIVVAETQYF. Complete variable domain (other parts from reference TRBV19 and TRBJ2-5): DGGITQSPKYLFRKEGQNVTLSCEQNLNHDAMYWYRQDPGQGLRLIYYSQIVNDFQKGDIAEGYSVSREKKESFPLTVTSAQKNPTAFYLCASSIVVAETQYFGPGTRLLVL.

V usage is TRBV5-1 and J usage is TRBJ2-3; 7 bases are a match to TRBD1. The CDR3 runs to 15 residues. CDR1 is SGHRS, CDR2 YFSETQ, per germline. After removal of 4 bases from V and 3 bases from J, the junction contained 8 bases not matched to a gene. In DNA, the CDR3 is TGCGCCAGCAGCACCGGGACAGAAGAAACAGATACGCAGTATTTT. Protein: CASSTGTEETDTQYF.

This chain joins TRBV7-2 and TRBJ2-1, with TRBD2 matching 7 bases. Trimming at V came to 4 bases and at J to 0 bases, leaving 18 bases not matched to a gene. Germline V gene sequence: CDR1 SGHTA, CDR2 FQGNSA. The CDR3 spans 20 residues. In DNA form, the CDR3 reads TGTGCCAGCAGCTCCGGCGGGGGACTACCTCCTGCGAGCTCCTACAATGAGCAGTTCTTC. Its translation is CASSSGGGLPPASSYNEQFF.

The chain uses TRBV25-1 and TRBJ2-2; 9 bases map to TRBD2. The CDR3 is made up of 17 amino acids. The germline V gene encodes CDR1 MGHDK and CDR2 SYGVNS. V lost 5 bases to trimming and J lost 3 bases; unmatched junction nucleotides: 10. CDR3 sequence: CASSPLSGRGDTGELFF. CDR3 bases: TGTGCCAGCAGTCCCCTTAGCGGGAGAGGCGACACCGGGGAGCTGTTTTTT.

This chain uses TRBV19 with TRBJ2-5; D not certain. V gave up 0 bases and J gave up 5 bases, with 13 bases separating them. Per the germline V gene, CDR1 is LNHDA and CDR2 is SQIVND (reference sequence). CDR3 length equals 15 residues. The CDR3 loop is CASSIEMADEETQYF. The CDR3 coding sequence is TGTGCCAGTAGTATAGAAATGGCGGACGAGGAGACCCAGTACTTC.

The chain uses TRBV2 and TRBJ1-2; TRBD1 matches at 12 bases. V lost 6 bases, J lost 3 bases, and 8 bases stayed unmatched. This CDR3 spans 16 amino acids. Looked up from germline, CDR1 is SNHLY and CDR2 is FYNNEI. CDR3 loop: CASRGGQGAQDYGYTF. The DNA for the CDR3 is TGTGCCAGCAGGGGGGGACAGGGGGCGCAGGACTATGGCTACACCTTC. The full variable domain, rest sourced from reference TRBV2 and TRBJ1-2, is EPEVTQTPSHQVTQMGQEVILRCVPISNHLYFYWYRQILGQKVEFLVSFYNNEISEKSEIFDDQFSVERPDGSNFTLKIRSTKLEDSAMYFCASRGGQGAQDYGYTFGSGTRLTVV.

This clonotype appeared a few times. This CDR3 is CASSIRGDQHF. DNA for the CDR3: TGTGCCAGTAGTATACGGGGTGACCAGCATTTT. The genes are TRBV19 and TRBJ1-5; D call uncertain. Trimming shortened V by 2 bases and J by 12 bases, and 8 bases separated the two germline ends. The germline V gene encodes CDR1 LNHDA and CDR2 SQIVND (reference sequence). The CDR3 loop spans 11 amino acids.

The chain joins TRBV20-1 to TRBJ1-1; D call uncertain. V lost 4 bases and J lost 1, with 10 bases in between. Germline-derived CDR1 and CDR2 are DFQATT and SNEGSKA (reference sequence). This CDR3 is built from 13 residues. The CDR3 loop is CSATDLQNTEAFF. The CDR3 DNA is TGCAGTGCTACGGATTTGCAGAACACTGAAGCTTTCTTT.

In this sample, this clonotype turned up a few times. The chain has TRBV25-1 and TRBJ2-3; the D gene could be TRBD1 or TRBD2 (5 bases each). V was cut by 6 bases and J by 2 bases, with 12 bases left in between. The V gene's germline CDR1 is MGHDK and CDR2 SYGVNS. The CDR3 covers 14 residues. DNA for the CDR3: TGTGCCAGCAGACCGGGACGGCTCACAGATACGCAGTATTTT. Its translation: CASRPGRLTDTQYF.

Only a few counts were recorded for this clonotype. The genes are TRBV7-9 and TRBJ2-1; 8 nucleotides agree with TRBD2. V lost 3 bases and J lost 0; bases outside the gene matches: 1. The CDR3 runs to 15 residues. Per germline, CDR1 SEHNR and CDR2 FQNEAQ (reference sequence). The CDR3 here is CASSLSGSSYNEQFF. In nucleotides, the CDR3 is TGTGCCAGCAGCTTGAGCGGGAGCTCCTACAATGAGCAGTTCTTC.

This clonotype was observed a few times. J is TRBJ2-3 and V is TRBV7-2; 9 bases line up with TRBD2. Germline V CDR1 and CDR2: SGHTA, FQGNSA. The CDR3 is 15 residues long. V trimming: 7 bases; J trimming: 1 base; junction bases outside the gene matches: 6. The CDR3 loop is CASKDSGGRTDTQYF. The CDR3 DNA is TGTGCCAGCAAAGATAGCGGGGGTCGCACAGATACGCAGTATTTT.

In its sample, this clonotype was seen once. The V gene is TRBV24-1, the J gene TRBJ2-1; no reliable D call. V lost 9 bases, J lost 4 bases, and 12 bases lay in between. In germline, CDR1 is KGHDR, CDR2 SFDVKD. The CDR3 is made up of 13 amino acids. This CDR3 reads CATGYRTYNEQFF. The CDR3, as DNA: TGTGCCACCGGATACAGAACTTACAATGAGCAGTTCTTC.

The chain is built from TRBV20-1 and TRBJ2-3; D may be TRBD2 (5 bases). The CDR3 sequence is 18 residues long. The germline gives CDR1 DFQATT, CDR2 SNEGSKA (reference sequence). V dropped 3 bases and J dropped 2 bases, with 24 bases sitting between them. CDR3 residues: CSARIPASRDGFTDTQYF. In DNA form, the CDR3 reads TGCAGTGCTAGGATACCCGCATCGAGGGATGGGTTCACAGATACGCAGTATTTT.

This clonotype was recorded a few times. The chain couples TRBV10-3 to TRBJ2-3; TRBD1 matches at 9 bases. This CDR3 is 14 amino acids long. V dropped 11 bases and J dropped 2; count of bases not matched to a gene: 8. Germline assignment: CDR1 ENHRY and CDR2 SYGVKD. CDR3: CAAGGDRATDTQYF. The CDR3 DNA follows: TGTGCCGCTGGAGGGGACAGGGCCACAGATACGCAGTATTTT.

This clonotype was picked up a small number of times. This chain's CDR3 is CSATGETSGRSKRTQYF. The CDR3, as DNA: TGCAGTGCCACCGGGGAGACTAGCGGAAGATCTAAGAGAACCCAGTACTTC. The chain carries TRBV20-1 and TRBJ2-5, with 9 nucleotides matching TRBD2. The CDR3 length is 17 residues. Germline assignment: CDR1 DFQATT and CDR2 SNEGSKA (reference sequence). The V gene end was trimmed by 6 bases and the J gene end by 8 bases; junction bases not matched to a gene: 22.

V usage is TRBV20-1 and J usage is TRBJ1-1; 10 bases are a match to TRBD1. This CDR3 comprises 15 residues. Germline V gene data show CDR1 as DFQATT and CDR2 as SNEGSKA (reference sequence). Germline trimming cut 0 bases from V and 4 bases from J; bases unmatched to any gene: 5. The CDR3 loop is CSARDRTGGSTEAFF. Written as DNA, the CDR3 is TGCAGTGCTAGAGATAGGACAGGGGGTAGCACTGAAGCTTTCTTT.

V and J are TRBV28 and TRBJ2-5; possibly TRBD1 for D (5 bases). V was shortened by 4 bases and J by 5 bases, with 17 bases between the two germline ends. Germline-derived CDR1 and CDR2 are MDHEN and SYDVKM. This CDR3 is built from 15 residues. The CDR3 here is CASSSPAGPGETQYF. The CDR3 nucleotides are TGTGCCAGCAGTTCGCCGGCAGGGCCAGGCGAGACCCAGTACTTC.

V gene TRBV11-2 combines with J gene TRBJ2-3; D remains unclear. V lost 4 bases to trimming and J lost 4 bases, with 15 bases between them. Germline V gene sequence: CDR1 SGHAT, CDR2 FQNNGV. The CDR3 spans 15 residues. CDR3 loop: CASSSQPSYADTQYF. The CDR3 DNA reads as TGTGCCAGCAGCTCCCAACCTAGTTACGCAGATACGCAGTATTTT.

The chain joins TRBV28 to TRBJ1-2; D not resolved. V was shortened by 5 bases and J by 4 bases, with 11 bases between the two germline ends. The CDR3 is 13 amino acids. Germline loops: CDR1 MDHEN, CDR2 SYDVKM. The CDR3 here is CASSNSGSYGYTF. The CDR3 DNA reads TGTGCCAGCAGTAACTCAGGATCCTATGGCTACACCTTC.

This clonotype came up once. The rearrangement uses TRBV20-1 and TRBJ2-7; D remains unclear. Germline CDR1 and CDR2: DFQATT and SNEGSKA (reference sequence). The CDR3 consists of 13 residues. V was trimmed by 0 bases and J by 0 bases, leaving 6 bases between them. The DNA for the CDR3 is TGCAGTGCTAGAGATCCGAGCTCCTACGAGCAGTACTTC. It translates to CSARDPSSYEQYF.

This clonotype came up a few times. The rearrangement links TRBV20-1 to TRBJ1-4; the D is unclear. The CDR3 spans 12 residues. With 5 bases removed from V and 3 bases from J, the gap between germline ends came to 7 bases. The germline gives CDR1 DFQATT, CDR2 SNEGSKA (reference sequence). CDR3 nucleotide sequence: TGCAGTGCTTGGAGTCCTAATGAAAAACTGTTTTTT. Its translation: CSAWSPNEKLFF.

This clonotype came up a few times. V usage is TRBV27 and J usage is TRBJ1-5, with 10 bases that match TRBD1. Germline values: CDR1 MNHEY, CDR2 SMNVEV (reference sequence). After removal of 8 bases from V and 2 bases from J, the junction contained 9 bases not matched to a gene. This CDR3 is built from 16 residues. The CDR3 DNA follows: TGTGCCAGCTCCGACAGGGGGCGCACGGGCAATCAGCCCCAGCATTTT. Its protein is CASSDRGRTGNQPQHF.

In this sample, this clonotype turned up once. The chain has TRBV2 and TRBJ1-1; maybe TRBD1 (5 bases). The CDR3 contains 13 residues. Per the germline V gene, CDR1 is SNHLY and CDR2 is FYNNEI. V was pared by 7 bases and J by 1 base, with 10 bases between. DNA for the CDR3: TGTGCCAGCAATAGACAGAAGAACACTGAAGCTTTCTTT. It encodes CASNRQKNTEAFF.

V and J are TRBV7-2 and TRBJ2-5; TRBD2 matches at 13 bases. The ends lost 3 bases at V and 5 bases at J; junction bases unmatched: 3. The CDR3 contains 15 residues. The germline gives CDR1 SGHTA, CDR2 FQGNSA. The CDR3 nucleotides read TGTGCCAGCAGCTTGACTAGCGGGGGGTGGGAGACCCAGTACTTC. It is translated as CASSLTSGGWETQYF.